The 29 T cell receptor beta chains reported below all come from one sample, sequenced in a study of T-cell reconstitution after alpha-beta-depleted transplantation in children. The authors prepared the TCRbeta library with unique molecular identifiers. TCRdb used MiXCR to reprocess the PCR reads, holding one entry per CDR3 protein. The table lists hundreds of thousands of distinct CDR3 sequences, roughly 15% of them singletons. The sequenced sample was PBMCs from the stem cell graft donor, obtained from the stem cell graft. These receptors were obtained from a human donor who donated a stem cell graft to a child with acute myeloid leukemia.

CDR3 DNA: TGCAGTGCTAGAAGCTCCGGGGGGTCTACATTCTACGAGCAGTACTTC. It translates to CSARSSGGSTFYEQYF. V gene TRBV20-1 combines with J gene TRBJ2-7; TRBD2 matches at 7 bases. Germline CDR1 and CDR2: DFQATT and SNEGSKA (reference sequence). Trimming at V came to 2 bases and at J to 3 bases, leaving 13 bases not matched to a gene. This CDR3 is 16 amino acids long.

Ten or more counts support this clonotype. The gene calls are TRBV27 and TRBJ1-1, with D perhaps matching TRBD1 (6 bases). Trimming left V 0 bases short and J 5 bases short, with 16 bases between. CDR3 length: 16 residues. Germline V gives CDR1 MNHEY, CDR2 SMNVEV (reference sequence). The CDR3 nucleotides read TGTGCCAGCAGTTTATCGGCGGGTTTGAGGGGGACTGAAGCTTTCTTT. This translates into CASSLSAGLRGTEAFF.

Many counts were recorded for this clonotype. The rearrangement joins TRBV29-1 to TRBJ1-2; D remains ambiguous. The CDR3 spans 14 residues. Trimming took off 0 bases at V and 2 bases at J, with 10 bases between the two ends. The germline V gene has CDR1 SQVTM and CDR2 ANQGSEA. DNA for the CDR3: TGCAGCGTTGAAGATCGGGTACGGAACTATGGCTACACCTTC. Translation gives CSVEDRVRNYGYTF.

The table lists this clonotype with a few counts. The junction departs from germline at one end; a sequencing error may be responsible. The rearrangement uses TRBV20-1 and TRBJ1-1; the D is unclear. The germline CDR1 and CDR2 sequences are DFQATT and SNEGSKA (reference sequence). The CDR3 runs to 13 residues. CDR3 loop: CSARWQMNTEAFF. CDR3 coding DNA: TGCAGCGCTAGGTGGCAGATGAACACTGAAGCTTTCTTT.

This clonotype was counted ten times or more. Here the CDR3 DNA reads TGTGCCAGCATAAACACCGGGGAGCTGTTTTTT. Protein: CASINTGELFF. The V gene is TRBV6-5, the J gene TRBJ2-2, with no clear D. Germline V gene lookup returns CDR1 MNHEY and CDR2 SVGAGI. Trimming left V 7 bases short and J 2 bases short, with 2 bases between. CDR3 length: 11 amino acids.

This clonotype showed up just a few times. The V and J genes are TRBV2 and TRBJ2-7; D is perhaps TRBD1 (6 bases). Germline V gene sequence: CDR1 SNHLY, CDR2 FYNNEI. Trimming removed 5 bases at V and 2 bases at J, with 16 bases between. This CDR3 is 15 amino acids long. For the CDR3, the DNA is TGTGCCAGCAGTTCACCCGGGACAAGGACCTACGAGCAGTACGTC. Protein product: CASSSPGTRTYEQYV.

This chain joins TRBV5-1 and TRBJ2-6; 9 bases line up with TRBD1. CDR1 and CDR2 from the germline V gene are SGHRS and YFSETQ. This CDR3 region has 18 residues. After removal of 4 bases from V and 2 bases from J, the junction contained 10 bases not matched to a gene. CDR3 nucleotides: TGCGCCAGCAGCCTCCTGGAACAGGGGGCGCCTGGGGCCAACGTCCTGACTTTC. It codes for CASSLLEQGAPGANVLTF.

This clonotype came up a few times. The CDR3 loop is CASSYGILAGAQETQYF. The DNA of the CDR3 is TGTGCCAGCAGTTACGGAATACTAGCGGGGGCCCAAGAGACCCAGTACTTC. V is TRBV6-5 and J is TRBJ2-5; 11 bases match TRBD2. This CDR3 is built from 17 residues. The ends lost 2 bases at V and 1 base at J; junction bases unmatched: 6. Germline V gene data show CDR1 as MNHEY and CDR2 as SVGAGI.

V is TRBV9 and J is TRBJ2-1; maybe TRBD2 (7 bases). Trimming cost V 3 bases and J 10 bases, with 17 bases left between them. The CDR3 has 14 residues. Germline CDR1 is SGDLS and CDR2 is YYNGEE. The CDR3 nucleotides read TGTGCCAGCAGCGCAGGTGGGGGGGCCTTAGAGCAGTTCTTC. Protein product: CASSAGGGALEQFF.

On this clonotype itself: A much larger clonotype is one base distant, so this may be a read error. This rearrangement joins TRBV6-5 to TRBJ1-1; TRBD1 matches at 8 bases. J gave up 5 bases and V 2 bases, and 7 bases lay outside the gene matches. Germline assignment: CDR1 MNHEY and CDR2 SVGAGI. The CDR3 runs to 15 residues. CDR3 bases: TGTGCCAGCAGTTACGCACAGGGGGGGAGGACTGAAGCTTTCTTT. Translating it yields CASSYAQGGRTEAFF.

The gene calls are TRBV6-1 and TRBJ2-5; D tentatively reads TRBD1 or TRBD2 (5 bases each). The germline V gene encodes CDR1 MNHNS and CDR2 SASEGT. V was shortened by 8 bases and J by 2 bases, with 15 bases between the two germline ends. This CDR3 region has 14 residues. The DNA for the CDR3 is TGTGCCAGCCGGTCCGGGACCGCTCAAGAGACCCAGTACTTC. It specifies CASRSGTAQETQYF.

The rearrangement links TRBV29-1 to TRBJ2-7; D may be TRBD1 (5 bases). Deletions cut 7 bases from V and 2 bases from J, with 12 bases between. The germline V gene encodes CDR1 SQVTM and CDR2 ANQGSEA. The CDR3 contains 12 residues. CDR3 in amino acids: CSAVTDTYEQYV. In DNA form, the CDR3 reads TGCAGCGCTGTGACAGATACCTACGAGCAGTACGTC.

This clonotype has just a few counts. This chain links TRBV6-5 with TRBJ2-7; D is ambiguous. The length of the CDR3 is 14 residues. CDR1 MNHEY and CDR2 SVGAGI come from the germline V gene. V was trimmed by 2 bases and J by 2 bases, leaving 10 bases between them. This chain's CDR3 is CASSYGGPTYEQYV. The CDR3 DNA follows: TGTGCCAGCAGTTACGGCGGACCCACCTACGAGCAGTACGTC.

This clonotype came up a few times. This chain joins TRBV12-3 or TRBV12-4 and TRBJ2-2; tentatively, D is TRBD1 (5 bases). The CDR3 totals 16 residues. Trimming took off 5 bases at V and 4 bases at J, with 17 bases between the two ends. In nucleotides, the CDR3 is TGTGCCAGCAGTCCCAGCAGGGAAAGGGGCACCGGGGAGCTGTTTTTT. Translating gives CASSPSRERGTGELFF.

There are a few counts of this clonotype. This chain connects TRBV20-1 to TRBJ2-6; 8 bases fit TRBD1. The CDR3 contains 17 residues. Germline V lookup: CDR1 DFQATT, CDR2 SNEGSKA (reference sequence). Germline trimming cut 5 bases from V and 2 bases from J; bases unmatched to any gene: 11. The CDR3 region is CSAWGQGALPGANVLTF. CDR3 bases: TGCAGTGCTTGGGGCCAGGGGGCACTCCCTGGGGCCAACGTCCTGACTTTC.

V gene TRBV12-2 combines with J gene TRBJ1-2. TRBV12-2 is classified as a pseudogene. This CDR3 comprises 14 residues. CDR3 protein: CASRSDRINYGYTF. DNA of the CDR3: TGTGCAAGTCGCTCAGACCGGATTAACTATGGCTACACCTTC.

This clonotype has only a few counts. The CDR3 sequence: CATSDLGTADEQYF. The CDR3 bases are TGTGCCACCAGTGATCTGGGGACTGCAGACGAGCAGTACTTC. The chain couples TRBV24-1 to TRBJ2-7, with D possibly being TRBD2 (6 bases). V lost 3 bases and J 5 bases, leaving 13 bases between the germline ends. The V gene's germline CDR1 is KGHDR and CDR2 SFDVKD. This CDR3 has 14 residues.

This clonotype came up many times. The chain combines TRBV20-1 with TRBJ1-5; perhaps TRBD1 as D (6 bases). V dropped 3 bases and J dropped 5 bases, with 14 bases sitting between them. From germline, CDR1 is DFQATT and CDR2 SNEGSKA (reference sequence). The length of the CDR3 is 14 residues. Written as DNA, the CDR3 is TGCAGTGCTAGCACCAGGGGCGGTGATCAGCCCCAGCATTTT. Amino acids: CSASTRGGDQPQHF.

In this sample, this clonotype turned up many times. As DNA, the CDR3 is TGTGCCAGCAGTGCAGGGGAAACAGATACGCAGTATTTT. This gives the protein CASSAGETDTQYF. The chain combines TRBV6-4 with TRBJ2-3; tentative D call: TRBD1 (6 bases). This CDR3 is built from 13 residues. V was trimmed by 4 bases and J by 3 bases, leaving 8 bases between them. CDR1 is MRHNA and CDR2 is SNTAGT in the germline V gene.

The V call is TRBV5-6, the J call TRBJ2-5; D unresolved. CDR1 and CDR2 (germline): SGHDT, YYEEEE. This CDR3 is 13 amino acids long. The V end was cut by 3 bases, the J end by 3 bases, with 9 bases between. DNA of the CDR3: TGTGCCAGCAGCTCGGCTCGGGAAGAGACCCAGTACTTC. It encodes CASSSAREETQYF.

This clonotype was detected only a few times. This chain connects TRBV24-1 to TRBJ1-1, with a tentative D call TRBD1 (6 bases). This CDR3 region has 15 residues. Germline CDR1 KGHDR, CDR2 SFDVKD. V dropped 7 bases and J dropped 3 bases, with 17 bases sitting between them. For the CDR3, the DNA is TGTGCCACCAGCTCAGTCCGAGGGGGATACACTGAAGCTTTCTTT. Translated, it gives CATSSVRGGYTEAFF.

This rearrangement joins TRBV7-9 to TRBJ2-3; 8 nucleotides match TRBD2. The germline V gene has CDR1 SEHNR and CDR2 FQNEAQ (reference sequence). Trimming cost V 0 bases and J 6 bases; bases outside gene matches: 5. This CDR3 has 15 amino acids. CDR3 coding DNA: TGTGCCAGCAGCTTAGCGGCTAGCGGGCGGGATACGCAGTATTTT. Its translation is CASSLAASGRDTQYF.

In DNA, the CDR3 is TGTGCCAGCAGTAGCGTCTCCGCGAACACCGGGGAGCTGTTTTTT. As protein: CASSSVSANTGELFF. The chain couples TRBV25-1 to TRBJ2-2; no firm D call. Germline loops: CDR1 MGHDK, CDR2 SYGVNS. V gave up 5 bases and J gave up 0 bases, with 10 bases separating them. There are 15 residues in the CDR3. Using reference TRBV25-1 and TRBJ2-2 for the parts outside the CDR3, the full variable domain is EADIYQTPRYLVIGTGKKITLECSQTMGHDKMYWYQQDPGMELHLIHYSYGVNSTEKGDLSSESTVSRIRTEHFPLTLESARPSHTSQYLCASSSVSANTGELFFGEGSRLTVL.

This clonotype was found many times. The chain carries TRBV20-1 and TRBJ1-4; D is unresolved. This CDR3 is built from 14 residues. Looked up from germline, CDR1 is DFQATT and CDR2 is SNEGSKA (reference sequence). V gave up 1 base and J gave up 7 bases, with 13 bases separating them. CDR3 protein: CSARADFAGEKLFF. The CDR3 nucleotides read TGCAGTGCTAGAGCCGACTTCGCAGGTGAAAAACTGTTTTTT.

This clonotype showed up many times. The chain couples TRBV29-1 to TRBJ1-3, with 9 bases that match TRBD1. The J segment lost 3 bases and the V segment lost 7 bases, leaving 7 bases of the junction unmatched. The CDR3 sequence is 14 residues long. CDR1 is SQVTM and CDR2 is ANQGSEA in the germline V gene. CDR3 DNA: TGCAGCGCCGAGACAGGGGGTAGTGGAAACACCATATATTTT. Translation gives CSAETGGSGNTIYF.

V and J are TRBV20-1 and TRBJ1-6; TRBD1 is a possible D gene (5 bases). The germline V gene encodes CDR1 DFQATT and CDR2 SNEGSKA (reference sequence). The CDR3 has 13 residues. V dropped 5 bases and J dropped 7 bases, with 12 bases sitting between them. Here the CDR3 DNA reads TGCAGTGCTTCAGGGCGGACGAATTCACCCCTCCACTTT. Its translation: CSASGRTNSPLHF.

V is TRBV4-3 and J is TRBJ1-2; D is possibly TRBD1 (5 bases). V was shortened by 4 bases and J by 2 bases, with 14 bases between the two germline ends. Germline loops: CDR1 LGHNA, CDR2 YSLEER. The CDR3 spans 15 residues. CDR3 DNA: TGCGCCAGCAGCCCTACCACGGGGGTAAACTATGGCTACACCTTC. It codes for CASSPTTGVNYGYTF.

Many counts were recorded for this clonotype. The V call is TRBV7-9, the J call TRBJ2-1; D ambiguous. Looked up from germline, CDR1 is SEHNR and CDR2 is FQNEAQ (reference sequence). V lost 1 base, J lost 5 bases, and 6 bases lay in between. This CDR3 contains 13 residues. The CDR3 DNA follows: TGTGCCAGCAGCTTAGTCAGAAACAATGAGCAGTTCTTC. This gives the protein CASSLVRNNEQFF.

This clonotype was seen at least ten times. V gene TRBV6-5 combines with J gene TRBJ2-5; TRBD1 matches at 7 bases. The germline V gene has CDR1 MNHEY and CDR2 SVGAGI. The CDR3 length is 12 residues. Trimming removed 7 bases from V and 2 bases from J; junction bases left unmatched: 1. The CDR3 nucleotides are TGTGCCAGCATGGACAGGCAAGAGACCCAGTACTTC. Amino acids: CASMDRQETQYF.